Listed here are 23 T cell receptor beta chains from one sample, sequenced in a study of blood T cell repertoires in COVID-19. The method was immunoSEQ multiplex PCR; TCRdb's version includes in-frame clones alone and lacks a portion of them. Of about 140,000 clones in the sample, 70% to 90% are singletons; the top ten hold about 8%. Sequenced sample: peripheral blood. These receptors originate from a woman aged 55 to 70 with acute or convalescent COVID-19.

The rearrangement links TRBV11-2 to TRBJ2-3, with TRBD1 identical over 10 bases. V shed 5 bases, J shed 5 bases, and the junction held 10 bases outside the gene matches. Looked up from germline, CDR1 is SGHAT and CDR2 is FQNNGV. The CDR3 contains 16 residues. The CDR3 nucleotides read TGTGCCAGCAGCCGAAGGGACAGGGGTAGACAAGATACGCAGTATTTT. It specifies CASSRRDRGRQDTQYF.

The CDR3 coding sequence is TGTGCCAGCAGCTCGGGACTAGCTTTAGGGGCCGGGGAGCTGTTTTTT. This sequence encodes CASSSGLALGAGELFF. V usage is TRBV5-4 and J usage is TRBJ2-2; 9 bases are a match to TRBD2. Germline V gives CDR1 SGHNT, CDR2 YYREEE (reference sequence). V dropped 3 bases and J dropped 6; count of bases not matched to a gene: 9. CDR3 size: 16 residues.

The chain joins TRBV7-2 to TRBJ1-2, with unresolved D. Trimming shortened V by 4 bases and J by 2 bases, and 8 bases separated the two germline ends. Per germline, CDR1 SGHTA and CDR2 FQGNSA. The CDR3 spans 13 residues. CDR3 nucleotides: TGTGCCAGCAGCTCCCGGAGGAACTATGGCTACACCTTC. Its translation: CASSSRRNYGYTF.

The CDR3 DNA reads TGTGCCACCAGCAGAGATTTGCGGGTGGAGACCCAGTACTTC. This encodes CATSRDLRVETQYF. This chain links TRBV15 with TRBJ2-5; D is perhaps TRBD2 (5 bases). Looked up from germline, CDR1 is LNHNV and CDR2 is YYDKDF (reference sequence). With 0 bases removed from V and 5 bases from J, the gap between germline ends came to 10 bases. This CDR3 contains 14 residues.

This chain joins TRBV3-1 (or the pseudogene TRBV3-2) and TRBJ2-7; TRBD2 matches 8 bases. Per germline, CDR1 LGHDT and CDR2 YNNKEL (reference sequence). J was trimmed by 0 bases and V by 1 base; bases with no gene match: 11. This CDR3 is built from 18 residues. CDR3 DNA sequence: TGTGCCAGCAGCCAAGGCCGGCTGGCGGGGGGCTACTCCTACGAGCAGTACTTC. Amino acid sequence: CASSQGRLAGGYSYEQYF.

V gene TRBV28 combines with J gene TRBJ1-1, with TRBD1 matching over 7 bases. Germline V CDR1 and CDR2: MDHEN, SYDVKM. This CDR3 is built from 13 residues. The V and J ends lost 4 bases and 5 bases, in that order; junction bases with no gene match: 4. The CDR3 nucleotides read TGTGCCAGCAGTTCCCCCAGGGGGACTGAAGCTTTCTTT. It yields the protein CASSSPRGTEAFF.

Only one count was recorded for this clone. J is TRBJ2-6 and V is TRBV4-2, with TRBD1 matching over 10 bases. The CDR3 sequence is 18 residues long. Per germline, CDR1 LGHNA and CDR2 YNFKEQ. The V gene end was trimmed by 4 bases and the J gene end by 1 base; junction bases not matched to a gene: 7. CDR3 sequence (DNA): TGTGCCAGCAGCCCGCGACAGGGGGCCCTATCTGGGGCCAACGTCCTGACTTTC. It encodes CASSPRQGALSGANVLTF.

The CDR3: CASSSGLAAGELFF. CDR3 sequence (DNA): TGTGCCAGCAGCTCCGGACTAGCGGCCGGGGAGCTGTTTTTT. This chain links TRBV5-6 with TRBJ2-2; 10 positions match TRBD2. V lost 3 bases to trimming and J lost 6 bases; unmatched junction nucleotides: 2. Germline assignment: CDR1 SGHDT and CDR2 YYEEEE. This CDR3 region has 14 residues. Based on the CDR3 plus reference TRBV5-6 and TRBJ2-2, the full variable domain is DAGVTQSPTHLIKTRGQQVTLRCSPKSGHDTVSWYQQALGQGPQFIFQYYEEEERQRGNFPDRFSGHQFPNYSSELNVNALLLGDSALYLCASSSGLAAGELFFGEGSRLTVL.

The chain carries TRBV19 and TRBJ2-5; TRBD1 might be the D (5 bases). The CDR3 spans 15 residues. The V and J ends lost 1 base and 5 bases respectively, with 14 bases between them. Germline values: CDR1 LNHDA, CDR2 SQIVND (reference sequence). The CDR3 coding sequence is TGTGCCAGTAGTATAGGTAGACAGCGCCGGGAGACCCAGTACTTC. The encoded protein is CASSIGRQRRETQYF. Full variable domain (remainder filled in from reference TRBV19 and TRBJ2-5): DGGITQSPKYLFRKEGQNVTLSCEQNLNHDAMYWYRQDPGQGLRLIYYSQIVNDFQKGDIAEGYSVSREKKESFPLTVTSAQKNPTAFYLCASSIGRQRRETQYFGPGTRLLVL.

This chain connects TRBV18 to TRBJ1-1; D uncertain. This CDR3 comprises 13 residues. V lost 2 bases and J 4 bases, leaving 8 bases between the germline ends. CDR1 is KGHSH and CDR2 is LQKENI in the germline V gene. For the CDR3, the DNA is TGTGCCAGCTCACCATTACAGCCCACTGAAGCTTTCTTT. Translated, it gives CASSPLQPTEAFF.

This rearrangement joins TRBV6-5 to TRBJ1-1; possibly TRBD1 for D (6 bases). The germline V and J ends were trimmed by 0 bases and 5 bases, with 13 bases remaining between them. The CDR3 spans 15 residues. Germline V CDR1 and CDR2: MNHEY, SVGAGI. The CDR3 here is CASSYSSRGETEAFF. The DNA of the CDR3 is TGTGCCAGCAGTTACTCGTCCAGGGGAGAAACTGAAGCTTTCTTT.

This chain joins TRBV5-1 and TRBJ2-5, with D possibly TRBD1 on 6 matching bases. This CDR3 is built from 12 residues. Germline-derived CDR1 and CDR2 are SGHRS and YFSETQ. Trimming removed 2 bases from V and 6 bases from J, with 8 bases in between. For the CDR3, the DNA is TGCGCCAGCAGCTTACAGGGCCAGACCCAGTACTTC. This gives the protein CASSLQGQTQYF.

This chain uses TRBV28 with TRBJ2-3, with 7 bases identical to TRBD2. Per the germline V gene, CDR1 is MDHEN and CDR2 is SYDVKM. The CDR3 has 15 residues. Losses at the gene ends were 3 bases for V and 2 bases for J; bases not matched to a gene: 5. The CDR3 DNA follows: TGTGCCAGCAGTTTGGCGGGGGATATCACAGATACGCAGTATTTT. It is translated as CASSLAGDITDTQYF. Based on the CDR3 plus reference TRBV28 and TRBJ2-3, the full variable domain is DVKVTQSSRYLVKRTGEKVFLECVQDMDHENMFWYRQDPGLGLRLIYFSYDVKMKEKGDIPEGYSVSREKKERFSLILESASTNQTSMYLCASSLAGDITDTQYFGPGTRLTVL.

The V and J genes are TRBV6-5 and TRBJ2-7; D not resolved. V gave up 2 bases and J gave up 4 bases, with 12 bases separating them. The CDR3 consists of 14 residues. Germline loops: CDR1 MNHEY, CDR2 SVGAGI. CDR3 sequence reads: CASSYGVAPYEQYF. DNA for the CDR3: TGTGCCAGCAGTTACGGAGTTGCCCCTTACGAGCAGTACTTC.

This clone was counted once. Other DNA sequences in this specimen translate into the identical CDR3. V is TRBV19 and J is TRBJ2-2; D is unresolved. This CDR3 is built from 12 residues. Germline V gene sequence: CDR1 LNHDA, CDR2 SQIVND (reference sequence). Between the trimmed V and J ends, which lost 3 bases and 4 bases, there was a span of 3 bases. CDR3 loop: CASSIVTGELFF. In DNA, the CDR3 is TGTGCCAGTAGTATCGTCACCGGGGAGCTGTTTTTT.

The CDR3 DNA follows: TGCGCTGCCCCCATTGAGGGAGGTTCACCCCTCCACTTT. Amino acids: CAAPIEGGSPLHF. The chain is built from TRBV5-1 and TRBJ1-6; D gene uncertain. The CDR3 extends over 13 amino acids. Per the germline V gene, CDR1 is SGHRS and CDR2 is YFSETQ. The variable domain in full, with the rest retrieved from reference TRBV5-1 and TRBJ1-6, is KAGVTQTPRYLIKTRGQQVTLSCSPISGHRSVSWYQQTPGQGLQFLFEYFSETQRNKGNFPGRFSGRQFSNSRSEMNVSTLELGDSALYLCAAPIEGGSPLHFGNGTRLTVT.

V and J are TRBV24-1 and TRBJ2-2; 7 bases map to TRBD2. V trimming: 5 bases; J trimming: 0 bases; junction bases outside the gene matches: 5. This CDR3 contains 16 residues. Germline assignment: CDR1 KGHDR and CDR2 SFDVKD. The CDR3 here is CATSGRGDTNTGELFF. As DNA, the CDR3 is TGTGCCACCAGTGGTCGGGGGGATACGAACACCGGGGAGCTGTTTTTT.

The chain is built from TRBV3-1 (or the pseudogene TRBV3-2) and TRBJ2-7; maybe TRBD2 (6 bases). Germline V lookup: CDR1 LGHDT, CDR2 YNNKEL (reference sequence). The CDR3 is made up of 17 amino acids. The V and J ends lost 0 bases and 7 bases respectively, with 22 bases between them. The CDR3 loop reads CASSQEVLGGSAGEQYF. CDR3 DNA sequence: TGTGCCAGCAGCCAAGAAGTTCTGGGGGGTTCGGCGGGTGAGCAGTACTTC.

The chain recombines TRBV27 with TRBJ2-5, with D unclear. This CDR3 has 11 amino acids. The germline V and J ends were trimmed by 8 bases and 2 bases, with 6 bases remaining between them. Germline lookup yields CDR1 MNHEY and CDR2 SMNVEV (reference sequence). This CDR3 is CASRVQETQYF. The CDR3 region has the DNA TGTGCCAGCCGCGTACAAGAGACCCAGTACTTC.

V usage is TRBV7-9 and J usage is TRBJ2-5; TRBD1 aligns across 10 bases. The CDR3 length is 17 residues. Germline trimming cut 2 bases from V and 1 base from J; bases unmatched to any gene: 7. CDR1 and CDR2 (germline): SEHNR, FQNEAQ (reference sequence). The CDR3 sequence: CASSLLVDRGGQETQYF. CDR3 nucleotides: TGTGCCAGCAGCTTATTGGTGGACAGGGGGGGCCAAGAGACCCAGTACTTC.

The gene calls are TRBV11-3 and TRBJ2-7, with a possible D match to TRBD1 (6 bases). The CDR3 is 12 residues long. Trimming stripped 5 bases from V and 3 bases from J, with 8 bases between. Germline V gene data show CDR1 as SGHNT and CDR2 as YENEEA. CDR3 bases: TGTGCCAGCAGCAAGGACAGCTACGAGCAGTACTTC. Its translation is CASSKDSYEQYF.

The rearrangement joins TRBV2 to TRBJ1-1; D gene ambiguous. This CDR3 comprises 14 residues. Germline values: CDR1 SNHLY, CDR2 FYNNEI. The V and J ends lost 1 base and 6 bases respectively, with 12 bases between them. The CDR3 bases are TGTGCCAGCAGTGAAGGATGGTCCTACCCTGAAGCTTTCTTT. Encoded protein: CASSEGWSYPEAFF.

This rearrangement joins TRBV6-5 to TRBJ1-1; D is unresolved. Germline V gene data show CDR1 as MNHEY and CDR2 as SVGAGI. Trimming stripped 2 bases from V and 1 base from J, with 8 bases between. The CDR3 consists of 14 residues. CDR3 sequence (DNA): TGTGCCAGCAGTTACCTAGGTACGAACACTGAAGCTTTCTTT. Its protein is CASSYLGTNTEAFF.